One sample yielded the 3 T cell receptor beta chains listed below, sequenced in a study of CXCR3-negative and CXCR3-positive naive CD8 T cells. Study-wide results and limits: TRB CDR3s of CXCR3-positive naive cells were more hydrophobic than those of CXCR3-negative naive cells.

Their cognate antigens are unknown. All TRB cDNA libraries came from 5' RACE performed with UMI labels. TCRdb processed the 5' RACE reads again and assigns one entry to each CDR3 protein, with no DNA. Reported are some 150,000 distinct CDR3 sequences; the ten largest clones contain 0.25% to 0.35%. The sequencing sample was made of naive CXCR3+ CD8+ T cells from blood. The subset was: CD45RO-CCR7+CD27+CD95- naive CD8+ T cells expressing CXCR3 (TNR3+). The receptors here all came from a human donor in good health. Some clones in this sample may be carry-over from other donors' samples.

The chain recombines TRBV7-9 with TRBJ1-1. The CDR3 consists of 13 residues. Per germline, CDR1 SEHNR and CDR2 FQNEAQ (reference sequence). This chain's CDR3 is CASSSSLTHEAFF. Full variable domain (missing parts from reference TRBV7-9 and TRBJ1-1): DTGVSQNPRHKITKRGQNVTFRCDPISEHNRLYWYRQTLGQGPEFLTYFQNEAQLEKSRLLSDRFSAERPKGSFSTLEIQRTEQGDSAMYLCASSSSLTHEAFFGQGTRLTVV.

The J gene is TRBJ2-7, the V gene TRBV6-2 or TRBV6-3; TCRdb indicates TRBD2, and absent DNA this call remains unverified. The V gene's germline CDR1 is MNHEY and CDR2 SVGEGT. CDR3 length: 12 residues. CDR3 in amino acids: CASKGGKTVQYF.

The CDR3 here is CASSATGQGGYEQYF. The chain uses TRBV9 and TRBJ2-7; the TRBD1 assignment by TCRdb is unverifiable without DNA. This CDR3 has 15 residues. CDR1 is SGDLS, CDR2 YYNGEE, per germline.